Below are 9 T cell receptor beta chains sequenced from a single sample in a study of glioma-infiltrating T cells. Amplification of TCR alpha and beta CDR3 regions from RNA used iRepertoire nested multiplex PCR. TCRdb re-analysed the multiplex PCR reads in MiXCR, keeping a single row per CDR3 protein. The table includes roughly 200,000 distinct CDR3 sequences, approximately 40% detected once. Specimen: glioma tissue, nonneoplastic brain tissue, or PBMCs (not recorded which). Every receptor here comes from a human donor with low-grade glioma or glioblastoma, undergoing nonglioma brain surgery, or in good health (not recorded which).

This clonotype was seen ten or more times. In DNA, the CDR3 is TGTGCCAGCAGTCGCCGTTTAGCCAGGAACCAAGAGACCCAGTACTTC. Translated: CASSRRLARNQETQYF. The rearrangement links TRBV28 to TRBJ2-5; D uncertain. The CDR3 has 16 residues. The germline gives CDR1 MDHEN, CDR2 SYDVKM. The V gene lost 5 bases and the J gene lost 0 bases, with 16 bases spanning the gap.

In its sample, this clonotype was seen many times. Just one base apart from a much larger clone, this may be a read error. The chain couples TRBV6-1 to TRBJ2-5; D is undetermined. Germline V lookup: CDR1 MNHNS, CDR2 SASEGT. CDR3 size: 10 residues. CDR3 sequence: CASAFETQHF. Written as DNA, the CDR3 is TGTGCCAGCGCATTCGAGACCCAGCACTTC.

This chain uses TRBV14 with TRBJ1-4; D may be TRBD1 (5 bases). The CDR3 spans 17 residues. The V end was cut by 4 bases, the J end by 5 bases, with 20 bases between. CDR1 SGHDN and CDR2 FVKESK come from the germline V gene. The CDR3 region is CASSPISPGLKNEKLFF. The CDR3 nucleotides are TGTGCCAGCAGCCCCATTTCACCGGGACTCAAGAATGAAAAACTGTTTTTT.

This clonotype was picked up many times. This sequence joins TRBV19 and TRBJ2-3; the match to TRBD2 covers 7 bases. This CDR3 contains 15 residues. CDR1 is LNHDA and CDR2 is SQIVND in the germline V gene (reference sequence). V gave up 1 base and J gave up 2 bases; unmatched junction bases: 3. The DNA of the CDR3 is TGTGCCAGTAGTATAGCTAGCGGACCCACAGATACGCAGTATTTT. Translated, it gives CASSIASGPTDTQYF. Complete variable domain (other parts from reference TRBV19 and TRBJ2-3): DGGITQSPKYLFRKEGQNVTLSCEQNLNHDAMYWYRQDPGQGLRLIYYSQIVNDFQKGDIAEGYSVSREKKESFPLTVTSAQKNPTAFYLCASSIASGPTDTQYFGPGTRLTVL.

V and J are TRBV25-1 and TRBJ2-1; D gene uncertain. CDR3 length: 13 residues. The germline CDR1 and CDR2 sequences are MGHDK and SYGVNS. The V gene lost 3 bases and the J gene lost 10 bases, with 13 bases spanning the gap. CDR3 region: CASSESGFYEQFF. CDR3 DNA: TGTGCCAGCAGTGAGTCAGGATTCTACGAGCAGTTCTTC.

In the case of this clonotype: An end of the junction differs from the germline gene, which may be a read error. This chain links TRBV19 with TRBJ1-5; D uncertain. The CDR3 runs 15 residues. Germline CDR1 and CDR2: LNHDA and SQIVND (reference sequence). In DNA, the CDR3 is TGTGCCAGTAGTATAAAAGAAGGGAACTATCACCCCCAGCATTTT. It encodes CASSIKEGNYHPQHF.

Turning to this clonotype: An end of the junction differs from the germline gene, which may be a read error. This chain joins TRBV20-1 and TRBJ2-5; D is tentatively TRBD1 or TRBD2 (5 bases each). CDR3 length equals 12 residues. CDR1 DFQATT and CDR2 SNEGSKA come from the germline V gene (reference sequence). CDR3 loop: CSATERGETKYF. The CDR3 DNA follows: TGCAGTGCTACAGAGAGGGGAGAGACCAAGTACTTC.

The chain carries TRBV29-1 and TRBJ2-3; D gene unclear. The CDR3 extends over 10 amino acids. Germline V gene lookup returns CDR1 SQVTM and CDR2 ANQGSEA. V was cut by 4 bases and J by 5 bases, with 4 bases left in between. CDR3 residues: CSVGGDTQYF. Here the CDR3 DNA reads TGCAGCGTTGGTGGAGATACGCAGTATTTT.

As to this clonotype: A much more abundant neighbour one base away suggests this may be a read error. This chain uses TRBV6-1 with TRBJ2-1; TRBD2 agrees at 10 bases. Germline loops: CDR1 MNHNS, CDR2 SASEGT. This CDR3 is 15 amino acids long. V lost 6 bases and J lost 3; bases outside the gene matches: 5. The CDR3 DNA is TGTGCCAGCAGCTCCAGCGGGAGGGTCTACAATGAGCAGTTCTTC. Its translation is CASSSSGRVYNEQFF.